This T cell receptor beta chain derives from a study of shared clonotypes between healthy human individuals. Looked up from germline, CDR1 is SGHKS and CDR2 is YYEKEE (reference sequence). This CDR3 contains 16 residues. The germline V and J ends were trimmed by 0 bases and 5 bases, with 14 bases remaining between them. The material for each subset, its genomic DNA, was split evenly across several immunoSEQ plates. Sequencing was performed with immunoSEQ multiplex PCR; in TCRdb, only in-frame clones are kept and a portion is missing. The sample consists of about 490,000 clones, approximately 79% of them appearing once.

The sequence was collected from a middle-aged woman in good health. Some clones in this sample may be carry-over from other donors' samples. This chain connects TRBV5-5 to TRBJ2-2; D not certain. Sequencing input: PBMCs. This CDR3 reads CASSLVTRFGTGELFF. CDR3 sequence (DNA): TGTGCCAGCAGCTTGGTGACCAGGTTTGGTACCGGGGAGCTGTTTTTT.